This T cell receptor beta chain appears in the sequencing data of a study of shared clonotypes between healthy human individuals. In the sorted-subset replicate PCRs, 150 to 200 ng DNA, 25,000 to 35,000 T cell genomes, was used. In the study's own analysis: Without quality scores, immunoSEQ junctional reads could not be filtered like full-length reads. This table comes from immunoSEQ multiplex PCR, and its TCRdb copy is limited to in-frame clones, with some not included. For V, J and clone size, that table is used; D and trimming come from the DNA. The table has 600,000 to 800,000 clones, around 70% seen once. Study-level points and caveats: Only blood underwent sampling, and tissue repertoires likely differ.

The germline gives CDR1 SGHRS, CDR2 YFSETQ. Trimming cost V 4 bases and J 7 bases; bases outside gene matches: 7. This CDR3 is 16 amino acids long. Remarks on this clone: Its antigen is not known.

The sequencing input was memory CD4+ T cells sorted from blood. The subset: CD45RA-negative fraction. The sequence derives from a woman aged 25 to 45 in good health. The chain joins TRBV5-1 to TRBJ2-1; 14 bases agree with TRBD2. The CDR3 protein is CASSPLTSGRVNEQFF. CDR3 nucleotide sequence: TGCGCCAGCAGCCCACTGACTAGCGGGAGGGTTAATGAGCAGTTCTTC.